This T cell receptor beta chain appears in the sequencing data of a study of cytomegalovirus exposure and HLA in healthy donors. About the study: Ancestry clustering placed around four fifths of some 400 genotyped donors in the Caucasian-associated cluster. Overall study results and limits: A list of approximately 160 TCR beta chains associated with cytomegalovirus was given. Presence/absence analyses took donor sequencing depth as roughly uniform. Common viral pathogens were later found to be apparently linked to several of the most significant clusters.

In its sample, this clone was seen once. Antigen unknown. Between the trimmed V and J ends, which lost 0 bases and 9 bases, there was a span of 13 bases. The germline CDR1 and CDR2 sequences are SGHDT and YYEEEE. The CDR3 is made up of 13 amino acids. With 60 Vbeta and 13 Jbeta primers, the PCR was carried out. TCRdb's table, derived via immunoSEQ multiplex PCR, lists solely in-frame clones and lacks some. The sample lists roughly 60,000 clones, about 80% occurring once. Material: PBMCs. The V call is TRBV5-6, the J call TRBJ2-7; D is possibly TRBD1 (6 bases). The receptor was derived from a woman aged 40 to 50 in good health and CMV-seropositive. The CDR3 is CASSLEWGQGQYF. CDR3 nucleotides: TGTGCCAGCAGCTTGGAATGGGGGCAGGGGCAGTACTTC.